This note documents a single TCR beta chain sequence. The data derive from a study of shared clonotypes between healthy human individuals. Germline V gene data show CDR1 as SEHNR and CDR2 as FQNEAQ (reference sequence). The CDR3 has 16 amino acids. V trimming: 4 bases; J trimming: 0 bases; junction bases outside the gene matches: 5. Clones were read by immunoSEQ multiplex PCR, and TCRdb kept only the in-frame ones, dropping some. The table lists hundreds of thousands of clones, less than 85% of them singletons. The clonotype originates from a woman in her twenties or thirties in good health. The chain links TRBV7-9 to TRBJ2-2; TRBD2 matches at 7 bases. The sequenced sample consisted of memory CD4+ T cells sorted from blood. As for subset: CD45RA-negative fraction. CDR3 DNA: TGTGCCAGCAGCTCCTTTGGGGGGGCGAACACCGGGGAGCTGTTTTTT. It yields the protein CASSSFGGANTGELFF. Full variable domain (outside the CDR3, taken from reference TRBV7-9 and TRBJ2-2): DTGVSQNPRHKITKRGQNVTFRCDPISEHNRLYWYRQTLGQGPEFLTYFQNEAQLEKSRLLSDRFSAERPKGSFSTLEIQRTEQGDSAMYLCASSSFGGANTGELFFGEGSRLTVL.